The 27 T cell receptor beta chains below come from one sample, sequenced in a study of OX40 agonist ivuxolimab in advanced cancers. Produced via immunoSEQ multiplex PCR; TCRdb's table is partial and in-frame only. This sample carries tens of thousands of clones, around 86% of them seen once, and the ten largest clones take roughly 4%. This specimen was CD4+ or CD8+ T cells sorted from blood, taken in a trial of the OX40 agonist ivuxolimab. The origin of the receptors is an adult with an advanced solid tumor such as melanoma, head and neck, liver or kidney cancer.

This clone occurred a few times. The chain links TRBV19 to TRBJ1-2, with TRBD1 matching over 10 bases. Germline V CDR1 and CDR2: LNHDA, SQIVND (reference sequence). Unmatched junction bases numbered 2, after V lost 6 bases and J lost 4 bases. There are 13 residues in the CDR3. The CDR3 protein is CASRGDRGYGYTF. CDR3 DNA: TGTGCCAGTAGAGGGGACAGGGGCTATGGCTACACCTTC.

J is TRBJ2-1 and V is TRBV5-4; TRBD1 aligns across 7 bases. Germline CDR1 reads SGHNT; CDR2 reads YYREEE (reference sequence). The CDR3 runs to 14 residues. Losses at the gene ends were 7 bases for V and 0 bases for J; bases not matched to a gene: 4. The chain's CDR3 is CASARDSSYNEQFF. Here the CDR3 DNA reads TGTGCCAGCGCCCGGGACAGCTCCTACAATGAGCAGTTCTTC.

This clone has a single count. The rearrangement joins TRBV10-3 to TRBJ2-3; D gene unclear. The length of the CDR3 is 13 residues. Germline V gene lookup returns CDR1 ENHRY and CDR2 SYGVKD. V lost 2 bases and J 4 bases, leaving 7 bases between the germline ends. DNA for the CDR3: TGTGCCATCAGTGAGCCGTCCGCAGATACGCAGTATTTT. It is translated as CAISEPSADTQYF.

This sequence joins TRBV7-2 and TRBJ1-1, with unresolved D. The germline V gene has CDR1 SGHTA and CDR2 FQGNSA. There are 13 residues in the CDR3. V was cut by 4 bases and J by 4 bases, with 10 bases left in between. The CDR3 sequence: CASSSQTFTEAFF. CDR3 nucleotide sequence: TGTGCCAGCAGCTCCCAGACGTTCACTGAAGCTTTCTTT.

J is TRBJ1-1 and V is TRBV11-2, with D tentatively TRBD1 (6 bases). The CDR3 sequence is 15 residues long. V shed 5 bases and J shed 1 base, with 14 bases lying between them. The germline gives CDR1 SGHAT, CDR2 FQNNGV. CDR3 nucleotide sequence: TGTGCCAGCAGCCCAACTGGGGGACAGAACACTGAAGCTTTCTTT. Translating it yields CASSPTGGQNTEAFF. Full variable domain (outside the CDR3, taken from reference TRBV11-2 and TRBJ1-1): EAGVAQSPRYKIIEKRQSVAFWCNPISGHATLYWYQQILGQGPKLLIQFQNNGVVDDSQLPKDRFSAERLKGVDSTLKIQPAKLEDSAVYLCASSPTGGQNTEAFFGQGTRLTVV.

This clone occurred a few times. Here the CDR3 DNA reads TGTGCCAGCGGGGCAGGGAATCAGCCCCAGCATTTT. Amino acid sequence: CASGAGNQPQHF. The chain combines TRBV9 with TRBJ1-5; possible D gene TRBD1, 5 bases. CDR1 and CDR2 from the germline V gene are SGDLS and YYNGEE. The CDR3 sequence is 12 residues long. The germline V and J ends were trimmed by 7 bases and 4 bases, with 9 bases remaining between them. The complete variable domain, with remaining parts taken from reference TRBV9 and TRBJ1-5, reads DSGVTQTPKHLITATGQRVTLRCSPRSGDLSVYWYQQSLDQGLQFLIQYYNGEERAKGNILERFSAQQFPDLHSELNLSSLELGDSALYFCASGAGNQPQHFGDGTRLSIL.

This clone was observed a few times. CDR3 sequence reads: CASSLVGGDGNQPQHF. The CDR3 region has the DNA TGTGCCAGCAGCTTAGTCGGAGGGGACGGGAATCAGCCCCAGCATTTT. The chain combines TRBV7-2 with TRBJ1-5; D perhaps matches TRBD1 (5 bases). This CDR3 has 16 residues. V was shortened by 1 base and J by 4 bases, with 14 bases between the two germline ends. CDR1 and CDR2 from the germline V gene are SGHTA and FQGNSA.

The J gene is TRBJ2-1, the V gene TRBV2, with TRBD1 matching 7 bases. The CDR3 length is 16 residues. Germline-derived CDR1 and CDR2 are SNHLY and FYNNEI. The trim removed 3 bases at V and 0 bases at J, leaving 5 bases unmatched. CDR3 in DNA: TGTGCCAGCAGTGAGACAGGGTTTTTCTCCTACAATGAGCAGTTCTTC. It encodes CASSETGFFSYNEQFF.

The J gene is TRBJ1-1, the V gene TRBV11-2; 8 positions agree with TRBD1. This CDR3 contains 16 residues. Germline assignment: CDR1 SGHAT and CDR2 FQNNGV. The ends lost 5 bases at V and 2 bases at J; junction bases unmatched: 10. CDR3 DNA sequence: TGTGCCAGCAGCGCCGGACAGGGACAAACTAACACTGAAGCTTTCTTT. Its translation is CASSAGQGQTNTEAFF.

This chain links TRBV7-3 with TRBJ2-3; D remains unclear. The CDR3 runs to 13 residues. V shed 2 bases and J shed 0 bases, with 3 bases lying between them. The germline CDR1 and CDR2 sequences are SGHTA and FQGTGA. The CDR3 bases are TGTGCCAGCAGCTTAGCGAGCACAGATACGCAGTATTTT. As protein: CASSLASTDTQYF. The whole variable domain, filled in from reference TRBV7-3 and TRBJ2-3, reads GAGVSQTPSNKVTEKGKYVELRCDPISGHTALYWYRQSLGQGPEFLIYFQGTGAADDSGLPNDRFFAVRPEGSVSTLKIQRTERGDSAVYLCASSLASTDTQYFGPGTRLTVL.

This chain connects TRBV6-5 to TRBJ2-1, with a tentative D call TRBD2 (6 bases). Looked up from germline, CDR1 is MNHEY and CDR2 is SVGAGI. The CDR3 covers 12 residues. The V end lost 7 bases, the J end lost 7 bases, and 11 bases lay between the germline ends. CDR3 residues: CASTQGGNEQFF. Written as DNA, the CDR3 is TGTGCCAGCACCCAGGGAGGAAATGAGCAGTTCTTC.

In its sample, this clone was seen a few times. The CDR3 bases are TGTGCCAGCAACCCCACGACAGGGGGCTTGCAGCCCCAGCATTTT. Its translation: CASNPTTGGLQPQHF. The rearrangement links TRBV28 to TRBJ1-5; TRBD1 matches 10 bases. The trim removed 7 bases at V and 7 bases at J, leaving 10 bases unmatched. The CDR3 has 15 amino acids. Per germline, CDR1 MDHEN and CDR2 SYDVKM.

V is TRBV4-3 and J is TRBJ1-2; tentative D call: TRBD1 (6 bases). Germline-derived CDR1 and CDR2 are LGHNA and YSLEER. The length of the CDR3 is 13 residues. V shed 5 bases and J shed 2 bases, with 9 bases lying between them. The CDR3 bases are TGCGCCAGCAGCGATACAGGGAACTATGGCTACACCTTC. This codes for CASSDTGNYGYTF.

The chain employs TRBV7-8 and TRBJ2-7; 9 bases line up with TRBD2. The trim removed 5 bases at V and 2 bases at J, leaving 13 bases unmatched. Germline CDR1 SGHVS, CDR2 FQNEAQ. This CDR3 spans 17 amino acids. In nucleotides, the CDR3 is TGTGCCAGCAGCACCGAGGGTCTAGCGGGGACGACCTACGAGCAGTACTTC. The encoded protein is CASSTEGLAGTTYEQYF. The variable domain in full, completed from reference TRBV7-8 and TRBJ2-7, reads GAGVSQSPRYKVAKRGQDVALRCDPISGHVSLFWYQQALGQGPEFLTYFQNEAQLDKSGLPSDRFFAERPEGSVSTLKIQRTQQEDSAVYLCASSTEGLAGTTYEQYFGPGTRLTVT.

This sequence joins TRBV5-4 and TRBJ1-6, with 9 bases matching TRBD1. The junction had 7 bases not matched to a gene; V was cut back by 5 bases and J by 10 bases. The CDR3 consists of 14 residues. From germline, CDR1 is SGHNT and CDR2 YYREEE (reference sequence). Written as DNA, the CDR3 is TGTGCCAGCAGAATGACAGGGGGTGGGTCACCCCTCCACTTT. This codes for CASRMTGGGSPLHF.

The rearrangement links TRBV30 to TRBJ1-6; D gene uncertain. The CDR3 is 13 amino acids. V lost 4 bases and J 7 bases, leaving 11 bases between the germline ends. Germline V gene lookup returns CDR1 GTSNPN and CDR2 SVGIG (reference sequence). This CDR3 is CAWKVSLNSPLHF. For the CDR3, the DNA is TGTGCCTGGAAAGTCAGCCTCAATTCACCCCTCCACTTT.

This chain links TRBV7-9 with TRBJ1-2, with D possibly TRBD1 on 5 matching bases. Germline V lookup: CDR1 SEHNR, CDR2 FQNEAQ (reference sequence). Trimming shortened V by 4 bases and J by 3 bases, and 12 bases separated the two germline ends. This CDR3 has 14 residues. CDR3 sequence reads: CASSSTVEHYGYTF. The CDR3 DNA reads TGTGCCAGCAGCTCGACAGTGGAACACTATGGCTACACCTTC.

The rearrangement links TRBV6-1 to TRBJ2-3; tentatively, D is TRBD1 or TRBD2 (5 bases each). This CDR3 region has 15 residues. V gave up 6 bases and J gave up 1 base, with 14 bases separating them. Germline V lookup: CDR1 MNHNS, CDR2 SASEGT. The chain's CDR3 is CASSKPGGGTDTQYF. DNA for the CDR3: TGTGCCAGCAGCAAACCTGGGGGAGGCACAGATACGCAGTATTTT.

This clone appeared once. The rearrangement uses TRBV28 and TRBJ2-1, with TRBD1 identical over 12 bases. V shed 4 bases, J shed 6 bases, and the junction held 4 bases outside the gene matches. This CDR3 has 15 residues. CDR1 and CDR2 from the germline V gene are MDHEN and SYDVKM. The CDR3 nucleotides read TGTGCCAGCAGTTCCTGGGACAGGGGGCTCAATGAGCAGTTCTTC. As protein: CASSSWDRGLNEQFF.

CDR3 DNA: TGCGCCAGCAGGGGGACAGGGGGCTCTGAAGCTTTCTTT. It yields the protein CASRGTGGSEAFF. The V and J genes are TRBV5-1 and TRBJ1-1; 12 nucleotides agree with TRBD1. V shed 5 bases, J shed 6 bases, and the junction held 2 bases outside the gene matches. This CDR3 has 13 residues. Germline V CDR1 and CDR2: SGHRS, YFSETQ.

The chain links TRBV5-1 to TRBJ1-3; 7 bases are shared with TRBD1. V gave up 3 bases and J gave up 2 bases; unmatched junction bases: 2. The CDR3 runs 14 residues. Germline-derived CDR1 and CDR2 are SGHRS and YFSETQ. The CDR3 region has the DNA TGCGCCAGCAGCTCCGGGACAGCTGGAAACACCATATATTTT. Residues: CASSSGTAGNTIYF. The full variable domain, completed using reference TRBV5-1 and TRBJ1-3, is KAGVTQTPRYLIKTRGQQVTLSCSPISGHRSVSWYQQTPGQGLQFLFEYFSETQRNKGNFPGRFSGRQFSNSRSEMNVSTLELGDSALYLCASSSGTAGNTIYFGEGSWLTVV.

The chain has TRBV19 and TRBJ1-5; D possibly corresponds to TRBD1 (6 bases). Deletions cut 3 bases from V and 5 bases from J, with 11 bases between. The CDR3 runs 14 residues. The germline V gene encodes CDR1 LNHDA and CDR2 SQIVND (reference sequence). CDR3 sequence: CASSIVRGDQPQHF. The DNA of the CDR3 is TGTGCCAGTAGTATCGTCAGGGGCGATCAGCCCCAGCATTTT.

This sequence joins TRBV29-1 and TRBJ2-7, with D tentatively TRBD2 (6 bases). V gave up 6 bases and J gave up 7 bases, with 16 bases separating them. The germline CDR1 and CDR2 sequences are SQVTM and ANQGSEA. This CDR3 comprises 12 residues. The CDR3, as DNA: TGCAGCGTCCGGACGGGAGACTGGGAGCAGTACTTC. It translates to CSVRTGDWEQYF.

This clone has just a few counts. This chain connects TRBV7-9 to TRBJ1-6; D is ambiguous. V was clipped by 0 bases and J by 9 bases, with 3 bases between them. Germline V gene sequence: CDR1 SEHNR, CDR2 FQNEAQ (reference sequence). The CDR3 is 12 amino acids. CDR3 sequence reads: CASSLASSPLHF. The CDR3 DNA follows: TGTGCCAGCAGCTTAGCATCTTCACCCCTCCACTTT.

The V gene is TRBV5-1, the J gene TRBJ1-3; TRBD1 matches 11 bases. This CDR3 is built from 13 residues. The junction had 5 bases not matched to a gene; V was cut back by 7 bases and J by 8 bases. The germline gives CDR1 SGHRS, CDR2 YFSETQ. CDR3 coding DNA: TGCGCCAGCCAGCCGGGACAGGGGGACACCATATATTTT. It specifies CASQPGQGDTIYF.

V usage is TRBV4-1 and J usage is TRBJ2-2; 9 nucleotides match TRBD2. Germline assignment: CDR1 MGHRA and CDR2 YSYEKL. This CDR3 contains 18 residues. The V and J ends lost 0 bases and 8 bases, in that order; junction bases with no gene match: 13. The CDR3 reads CASSQESWGSGSGGELFF. As DNA, the CDR3 is TGCGCCAGCAGCCAAGAGTCTTGGGGTAGCGGGAGCGGAGGGGAGCTGTTTTTT.

The chain recombines TRBV28 with TRBJ1-5; D may be TRBD1 (6 bases). CDR1 MDHEN and CDR2 SYDVKM come from the germline V gene. V was pared by 6 bases and J by 3 bases, with 15 bases between. The CDR3 runs 15 residues. The CDR3 nucleotides read TGTGCCAGCAGCTCCGGGACACGGCACAATCAGCCCCAGCATTTT. Protein: CASSSGTRHNQPQHF.